This record concerns one T cell receptor beta chain sequence. The antigen is undetermined. This CDR3 is 14 amino acids long. Germline values: CDR1 SGHKS, CDR2 YYEKEE (reference sequence). Trimming pared 4 bases from V and 2 bases from J, leaving 10 bases between. The assay was immunoSEQ multiplex PCR, and TCRdb's table has in-frame clones only and misses some. Counted here are about 1 million clones, 75% to 80% occurring once; the ten biggest clones make up 0.52%. These data originate in a study of shared clonotypes between healthy human individuals. Across the whole study: For every donor, three CD4 naive, three CD4 memory, two CD8 naive and one CD8 memory plates were used.

Regarding the study as a whole: In the sorted subsets, rarefaction showed sequencing was incomplete despite large depth.

The sequencing sample was made of memory CD4+ T cells from PBMCs. The subset was: CD45RA-negative fraction. This rearrangement joins TRBV5-5 to TRBJ1-3; D may be TRBD1 (5 bases). The clonotype was recovered from a man between 18 and 35 years old in good health. Some clones in this sample may be carry-over from other donors' samples. The CDR3 here is CASSQGGAGNTIYF. CDR3 nucleotide sequence: TGTGCCAGCAGCCAGGGAGGGGCTGGAAACACCATATATTTT. Combining the CDR3 with reference TRBV5-5 and TRBJ1-3 gives the whole variable domain DAGVTQSPTHLIKTRGQQVTLRCSPISGHKSVSWYQQVLGQGPQFIFQYYEKEERGRGNFPDRFSARQFPNYSSELNVNALLLGDSALYLCASSQGGAGNTIYFGEGSWLTVV.